Following are 25 T cell receptor beta chains from one sample sequenced in a study of blood T cell repertoires in COVID-19 (dated by TCRdb to the early 2020s). The method was the immunoSEQ multiplex PCR assay. TCRdb took over this immuneACCESS table, retaining in-frame rearrangements with V and J assigned. Such tables are incomplete; in checked studies, under half of the missing clones stem from an unresolved V gene, and the remainder is unexplained. Counted in this sample were fewer than 500,000 clones; approximately 92% of them appeared once. Of the sample, 0.95% to 1.3% is held by the ten largest clones. The sequenced sample was PBMCs or T cells enriched from blood (not recorded which). The origin of the receptors is a man younger than 40 who had recovered from COVID-19.

This clone appeared a few times. The J gene is TRBJ1-2, the V gene TRBV2; TRBD1 matches 11 bases. The CDR3 sequence is 13 residues long. Germline trimming cut 9 bases from V and 7 bases from J; bases unmatched to any gene: 7. Germline CDR1 SNHLY, CDR2 FYNNEI. The CDR3 spells CASGTGGLSGYTF. The CDR3 DNA is TGTGCCAGTGGGACAGGGGGGTTGAGTGGCTACACCTTC.

This clone appeared once. The chain links TRBV11-2 to TRBJ1-1, with a weak D call TRBD1 (6 bases). Germline V gene sequence: CDR1 SGHAT, CDR2 FQNNGV. Deletions cut 5 bases from V and 0 bases from J, with 13 bases between. CDR3 length: 15 residues. The CDR3 spells CASSASGGLNTEAFF. DNA of the CDR3: TGTGCCAGCAGCGCCTCGGGGGGCCTGAACACTGAAGCTTTCTTT.

The V and J genes are TRBV5-8 and TRBJ2-2; perhaps TRBD2 as D (5 bases). Germline lookup yields CDR1 SGHTS and CDR2 YDEGEE. V dropped 3 bases and J dropped 4 bases, with 10 bases sitting between them. This CDR3 comprises 14 residues. CDR3 DNA sequence: TGTGCCAGCAGCTGGGGAGTCGGCACCGGGGAGCTGTTTTTT. Protein product: CASSWGVGTGELFF.

The V and J genes are TRBV4-1 and TRBJ2-3; 9 positions match TRBD2. V dropped 0 bases and J dropped 2; count of bases not matched to a gene: 6. Germline V gene data show CDR1 as MGHRA and CDR2 as YSYEKL. The CDR3 has 17 amino acids. The CDR3, as DNA: TGCGCCAGCAGCCAAGAGAACATAGCGGGGGTCACAGATACGCAGTATTTT. Protein: CASSQENIAGVTDTQYF.

This chain uses TRBV2 with TRBJ1-6; tentative D call: TRBD1 (5 bases). Germline values: CDR1 SNHLY, CDR2 FYNNEI. This CDR3 contains 14 residues. Trimming left V 2 bases short and J 7 bases short, with 9 bases between. CDR3: CASSELGGNSPLHF. CDR3 bases: TGTGCCAGCAGTGAACTGGGGGGAAATTCACCCCTCCACTTT.

The V call is TRBV28, the J call TRBJ2-7, with a weak D call TRBD1 (6 bases). Deletions cut 6 bases from V and 5 bases from J, with 20 bases between. The CDR3 contains 15 residues. Germline CDR1 reads MDHEN; CDR2 reads SYDVKM. DNA of the CDR3: TGTGCCAGCAGCCAACCGACAGGCCTCGTGGACGAGCAGTACTTC. Protein sequence: CASSQPTGLVDEQYF.

The gene calls are TRBV28 and TRBJ1-1, with 7 positions matching TRBD1. Trimming cost V 2 bases and J 5 bases; bases outside gene matches: 11. Germline CDR1 MDHEN, CDR2 SYDVKM. This CDR3 comprises 16 residues. The CDR3 DNA follows: TGTGCCAGCAGTTTAAGGGGGCCAAGGGTGGGAACTGAAGCTTTCTTT. Translation: CASSLRGPRVGTEAFF. Together with reference TRBV28 and TRBJ1-1, the CDR3 gives the full variable domain: DVKVTQSSRYLVKRTGEKVFLECVQDMDHENMFWYRQDPGLGLRLIYFSYDVKMKEKGDIPEGYSVSREKKERFSLILESASTNQTSMYLCASSLRGPRVGTEAFFGQGTRLTVV.

The chain combines TRBV11-2 with TRBJ2-4; D is unresolved. Germline lookup yields CDR1 SGHAT and CDR2 FQNNGV. This CDR3 is 17 amino acids long. With 0 bases removed from V and 0 bases from J, the gap between germline ends came to 12 bases. The CDR3 loop reads CASSLDETFLAKNIQYF. The DNA of the CDR3 is TGTGCCAGCAGCTTAGATGAGACATTCCTAGCCAAAAACATTCAGTACTTC.

A single count supports this clone. The genes are TRBV27 and TRBJ1-5; possibly TRBD1 for D (6 bases). V lost 8 bases to trimming and J lost 3 bases, with 8 bases between them. Looked up from germline, CDR1 is MNHEY and CDR2 is SMNVEV (reference sequence). The CDR3 length is 12 residues. Written as DNA, the CDR3 is TGTGCCAGCGGACAGAACAATCAGCCCCAGCATTTT. This translates into CASGQNNQPQHF.

The genes are TRBV30 and TRBJ2-7; 7 bases align to TRBD2. CDR1 and CDR2 from the germline V gene are GTSNPN and SVGIG (reference sequence). Trimming cost V 0 bases and J 4 bases; bases outside gene matches: 6. This CDR3 spans 14 amino acids. The DNA of the CDR3 is TGTGCCTGGAGTGTAAATGGGGGGGGATACGAGCAGTACTTC. Amino acids: CAWSVNGGGYEQYF.

About this clone itself: Sequence at one end of the junction differs from germline and may be a read error. The chain has TRBV2 and TRBJ1-2; possibly TRBD1 for D (5 bases). The CDR3 is 15 amino acids. Germline lookup yields CDR1 SNHLY and CDR2 FYNNEI. The CDR3 coding sequence is TGTGCCAGCAGGGAAGAAGGTGGCAGGGCATATGGCTACACCTTC. This sequence encodes CASREEGGRAYGYTF.

V is TRBV28 and J is TRBJ2-3; 7 bases match TRBD1. CDR3 length: 14 amino acids. Germline trimming cut 5 bases from V and 4 bases from J; bases unmatched to any gene: 6. Germline assignment: CDR1 MDHEN and CDR2 SYDVKM. The CDR3 DNA reads as TGTGCCAGCAGTAAAACAGGGGTGGCAGATACGCAGTATTTT. It specifies CASSKTGVADTQYF. The complete variable domain, with remaining parts taken from reference TRBV28 and TRBJ2-3, reads DVKVTQSSRYLVKRTGEKVFLECVQDMDHENMFWYRQDPGLGLRLIYFSYDVKMKEKGDIPEGYSVSREKKERFSLILESASTNQTSMYLCASSKTGVADTQYFGPGTRLTVL.

The genes are TRBV5-4 and TRBJ2-1; no definite D call. The V gene's germline CDR1 is SGHNT and CDR2 YYREEE (reference sequence). This CDR3 is built from 15 residues. The V end lost 3 bases, the J end lost 7 bases, and 17 bases lay between the germline ends. The CDR3 DNA reads TGTGCCAGCAGCTCCTCGTTGGCGGCCACAAATGAGCAGTTCTTC. It specifies CASSSSLAATNEQFF.

J is TRBJ2-3 and V is TRBV15, with D perhaps matching TRBD2 (5 bases). Germline V gene data show CDR1 as LNHNV and CDR2 as YYDKDF (reference sequence). V lost 8 bases and J lost 4, with 13 bases in between. The CDR3 has 13 amino acids. CDR3 nucleotides: TGTGCCACCTCTACTAGGTATCCAGATACGCAGTATTTT. Protein sequence: CATSTRYPDTQYF.

The chain links TRBV5-1 to TRBJ2-6; TRBD1 matches 7 bases. From germline, CDR1 is SGHRS and CDR2 YFSETQ. CDR3 length: 17 residues. V lost 8 bases and J lost 3; bases outside the gene matches: 14. CDR3 amino acids: CASLRPTGYIGANVLTF. The CDR3 DNA reads TGCGCCAGTCTCCGCCCGACAGGGTATATTGGGGCCAACGTCCTGACTTTC.

The gene calls are TRBV10-2 and TRBJ2-3, with TRBD2 matching over 11 bases. V was pared by 11 bases and J by 6 bases, with 10 bases of the junction left unmatched. Germline V gives CDR1 WSHSY, CDR2 SAAADI. The CDR3 is made up of 14 amino acids. The CDR3 loop is CAGALAGGGDTQYF. CDR3 DNA sequence: TGCGCCGGGGCTCTAGCGGGAGGCGGGGATACGCAGTATTTT.

This clone has only a few counts. The chain carries TRBV7-8 and TRBJ2-1; possible D gene TRBD2, 5 bases. Trimming removed 5 bases from V and 10 bases from J, with 15 bases in between. CDR1 and CDR2 from the germline V gene are SGHVS and FQNEAQ. The CDR3 sequence is 13 residues long. CDR3 region: CASSRRGVGEQFF. The CDR3, as DNA: TGTGCCAGCAGCCGTCGGGGAGTAGGGGAGCAGTTCTTC. The full variable domain, in which reference TRBV7-8 and TRBJ2-1 provide the parts outside the CDR3, is GAGVSQSPRYKVAKRGQDVALRCDPISGHVSLFWYQQALGQGPEFLTYFQNEAQLDKSGLPSDRFFAERPEGSVSTLKIQRTQQEDSAVYLCASSRRGVGEQFFGPGTRLTVL.

There are a few counts of this clone. This chain joins TRBV5-4 and TRBJ1-2; TRBD1 aligns across 9 bases. The CDR3 extends over 15 amino acids. Germline values: CDR1 SGHNT, CDR2 YYREEE (reference sequence). Trimming at V came to 4 bases and at J to 1 base, leaving 5 bases not matched to a gene. The CDR3 here is CASSPRTGVNYGYTF. The CDR3, as DNA: TGTGCCAGCAGCCCCCGGACAGGGGTTAACTATGGCTACACCTTC.

This clone came up a few times. This chain joins TRBV7-9 and TRBJ2-1; 9 positions agree with TRBD2. The CDR3 contains 15 residues. J was trimmed by 9 bases and V by 5 bases; bases with no gene match: 11. From germline, CDR1 is SEHNR and CDR2 FQNEAQ (reference sequence). CDR3 region: CASSPAAGGPLEQFF. CDR3 in DNA: TGTGCCAGCAGCCCAGCCGCGGGAGGGCCTCTTGAGCAGTTCTTC. Full variable domain (outside the CDR3, taken from reference TRBV7-9 and TRBJ2-1): DTGVSQNPRHKITKRGQNVTFRCDPISEHNRLYWYRQTLGQGPEFLTYFQNEAQLEKSRLLSDRFSAERPKGSFSTLEIQRTEQGDSAMYLCASSPAAGGPLEQFFGPGTRLTVL.

This clone was recorded once. This chain uses TRBV30 with TRBJ1-6; D ambiguous. Trimming cost V 4 bases and J 8 bases, with 12 bases left between them. The CDR3 loop spans 13 amino acids. The germline V gene encodes CDR1 GTSNPN and CDR2 SVGIG (reference sequence). The CDR3 here is CAWTPQVDSPLHF. The CDR3 bases are TGTGCCTGGACCCCCCAGGTAGATTCACCCCTCCACTTT.

The chain links TRBV28 to TRBJ2-7, with 7 bases identical to TRBD2. Trimming took 6 bases from V and 1 from J; bases not matched to a gene: 9. The length of the CDR3 is 15 residues. Germline V lookup: CDR1 MDHEN, CDR2 SYDVKM. CDR3 DNA: TGTGCCAGCAGCTCCCCAGGGAGGGTATCCTACGAGCAGTACTTC. It specifies CASSSPGRVSYEQYF.

The V gene is TRBV6-5, the J gene TRBJ2-7; D remains unclear. This CDR3 is built from 14 residues. The V gene's germline CDR1 is MNHEY and CDR2 SVGAGI. The V gene lost 7 bases and the J gene lost 0 bases, with 13 bases spanning the gap. CDR3 DNA: TGTGCCAGCAACGACTTCAGTAGCTCCTACGAGCAGTACTTC. It specifies CASNDFSSSYEQYF.

This chain links TRBV2 with TRBJ1-2, with TRBD1 as a possible D gene (6 bases). The CDR3 has 13 amino acids. The V gene lost 8 bases and the J gene lost 2 bases, with 12 bases spanning the gap. CDR1 is SNHLY, CDR2 FYNNEI, per germline. The CDR3 DNA follows: TGTGCCAGCCACACAGGGCCCAACTATGGCTACACCTTC. Its translation: CASHTGPNYGYTF.

J is TRBJ2-1 and V is TRBV10-3; 7 nucleotides match TRBD1. Trimming cost V 6 bases and J 10 bases; bases outside gene matches: 9. The germline V gene has CDR1 ENHRY and CDR2 SYGVKD. This CDR3 comprises 13 residues. DNA for the CDR3: TGTGCCATCAGCCGACAGGGAAATACCGAGCAGTTCTTC. Translated, it gives CAISRQGNTEQFF.

This chain links TRBV2 with TRBJ2-2; 7 nucleotides agree with TRBD2. With 4 bases clipped from V and 6 bases from J, the junction kept 5 bases outside the gene matches. The germline CDR1 and CDR2 sequences are SNHLY and FYNNEI. The CDR3 runs 14 residues. DNA of the CDR3: TGTGCCAGCAGTGGGACTAGGTCCTCCGGGGAGCTGTTTTTT. It codes for CASSGTRSSGELFF.